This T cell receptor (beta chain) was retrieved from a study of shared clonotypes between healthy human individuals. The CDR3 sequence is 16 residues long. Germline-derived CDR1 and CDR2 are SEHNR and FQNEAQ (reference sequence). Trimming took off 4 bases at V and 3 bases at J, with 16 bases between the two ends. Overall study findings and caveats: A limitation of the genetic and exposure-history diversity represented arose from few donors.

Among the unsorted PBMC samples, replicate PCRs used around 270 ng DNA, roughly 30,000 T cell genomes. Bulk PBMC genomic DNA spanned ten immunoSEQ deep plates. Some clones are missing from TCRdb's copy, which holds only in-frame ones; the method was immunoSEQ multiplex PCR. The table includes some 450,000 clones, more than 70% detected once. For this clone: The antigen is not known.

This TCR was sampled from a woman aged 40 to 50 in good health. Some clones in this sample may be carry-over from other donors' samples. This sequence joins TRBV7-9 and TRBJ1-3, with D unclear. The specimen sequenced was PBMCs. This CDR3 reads CASSSPGGPSGNTIYF. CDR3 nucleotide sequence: TGTGCCAGCAGCTCCCCGGGTGGACCGAGTGGAAACACCATATATTTT.